These 10 T cell receptor beta chains share one sample of origin, sequenced in a study of Ad26.COV2.S vaccination and SARS-CoV-2 variants. Stated treatment: 15 to 20 received Ad26.COV2.S at low or high dose, single or two shots; 5 received placebo; per-sample allocation not given. The samples date from day 63 after the first vaccine or placebo injection. Repertoires were generated with immunoSEQ multiplex PCR, while TCRdb's copy carries only in-frame clones and drops some. This table has 300,000 to 350,000 clones, roughly nine tenths appearing once. Sequenced material: peripheral blood, taken in a trial of Ad26.COV2.S vaccine versus placebo. The receptors come from a person aged 18-65 years who received the Ad26.COV2.S COVID-19 vaccine or a placebo.

CDR3: CASSDPGGTEAFF. CDR3 in DNA: TGTGCCAGCAGTGATCCGGGGGGCACTGAAGCTTTCTTT. V gene TRBV6-2 or TRBV6-3 combines with J gene TRBJ1-1; tentatively, D is TRBD1 (5 bases). The CDR3 totals 13 residues. Trimming stripped 5 bases from V and 4 bases from J, with 11 bases between. Germline CDR1 reads MNHEY; CDR2 reads SVGEGT.

The rearrangement joins TRBV7-3 to TRBJ2-3; TRBD2 matches at 11 bases. Germline lookup yields CDR1 SGHTA and CDR2 FQGTGA. Unmatched junction bases numbered 3, after V lost 5 bases and J lost 2 bases. CDR3 length: 15 amino acids. The CDR3 spells CASSRLAGLTDTQYF. The CDR3 nucleotides are TGTGCCAGCAGCCGACTAGCGGGGCTCACAGATACGCAGTATTTT.

The chain employs TRBV19 and TRBJ1-4; D unresolved. The germline CDR1 and CDR2 sequences are LNHDA and SQIVND (reference sequence). This CDR3 is 14 amino acids long. Trimming took off 7 bases at V and 3 bases at J, with 12 bases between the two ends. This chain's CDR3 is CASMRRSSNEKLFF. CDR3 DNA: TGTGCCAGTATGCGTCGCTCGTCTAATGAAAAACTGTTTTTT.

The rearrangement uses TRBV6-1 and TRBJ2-7, with D hard to call. The CDR3 totals 14 residues. V gave up 2 bases and J gave up 7 bases, with 15 bases separating them. The germline CDR1 and CDR2 sequences are MNHNS and SASEGT. The CDR3 region has the DNA TGTGCCAGCAGTGAACGCCCCACTCGAGATGAGCAGTACTTC. Protein: CASSERPTRDEQYF.

The chain employs TRBV18 and TRBJ2-1, with D possibly TRBD1 on 6 matching bases. Trimming pared 1 base from V and 9 bases from J, leaving 16 bases between. The germline V gene encodes CDR1 KGHSH and CDR2 LQKENI. The CDR3 extends over 15 amino acids. CDR3 amino acids: CASSPRTNQGREQFF. The CDR3 DNA reads as TGTGCCAGCTCACCACGTACGAATCAGGGGCGTGAGCAGTTCTTC.

This chain connects TRBV6-5 to TRBJ2-7; the match to TRBD1 covers 7 bases. Germline V gene data show CDR1 as MNHEY and CDR2 as SVGAGI. There are 13 residues in the CDR3. The trim removed 6 bases at V and 2 bases at J, leaving 4 bases unmatched. The CDR3 sequence: CASRGTVTYEQYV. CDR3 coding DNA: TGTGCCAGCAGGGGGACAGTTACCTACGAGCAGTACGTC.

The rearrangement links TRBV16 to TRBJ1-2, with 7 bases matching TRBD1. This CDR3 has 15 amino acids. Trimming removed 0 bases from V and 9 bases from J; junction bases left unmatched: 10. Germline values: CDR1 KGHSY, CDR2 FQNENV. CDR3 protein: CASSQSRGGGESYTF. The CDR3 nucleotides read TGTGCCAGCAGCCAATCGAGGGGAGGGGGCGAGAGCTACACCTTC.

This clone showed up just once. CDR3 coding DNA: TGCGCCAGCAGCCAAGGAACAACGAACACTGAAGCTTTCTTT. It is translated as CASSQGTTNTEAFF. This sequence joins TRBV4-3 and TRBJ1-1; D unclear. The CDR3 totals 14 residues. Per germline, CDR1 LGHNA and CDR2 YSLEER. The V gene lost 1 base and the J gene lost 1 base, with 7 bases spanning the gap.

Turning to this clone: An end of the junction differs from the germline gene, which may be a read error. The chain recombines TRBV24-1 with TRBJ2-1; D remains ambiguous. Germline-derived CDR1 and CDR2 are KGHDR and SFDVKD. CDR3 length: 13 residues. CDR3 in DNA: TGTGCTACCAGTGAGGCAGAGTACAATGAGCAGTTCTTC. It is translated as CATSEAEYNEQFF.

The V and J genes are TRBV10-3 and TRBJ2-5, with unresolved D. The germline V and J ends were trimmed by 3 bases and 5 bases, with 4 bases remaining between them. CDR1 is ENHRY, CDR2 SYGVKD, per germline. The CDR3 consists of 11 residues. CDR3 coding DNA: TGTGCCATCAGTGACCGGGAGACCCAGTACTTC. This encodes CAISDRETQYF.